One sample yielded the 32 T cell receptor beta chains listed below, sequenced in a study of blood T cell repertoires in COVID-19. Sequencing used immunoSEQ multiplex PCR; TCRdb keeps in-frame clones, though not all of them. Among about 130,000 clones, 92% were seen once, and the ten largest hold around 2.2%. Sequencing used peripheral blood. These TCRs come from a man between 50 and 59 years old with COVID-19, enrolled during active disease.

The chain links TRBV5-6 to TRBJ2-1, with D maybe TRBD1 (6 bases). Germline V CDR1 and CDR2: SGHDT, YYEEEE. Trimming cost V 0 bases and J 9 bases, with 13 bases left between them. The CDR3 consists of 14 residues. The CDR3: CASSLAQGIGEQFF. The CDR3 DNA follows: TGTGCCAGCAGCTTGGCGCAGGGGATTGGTGAGCAGTTCTTC.

V usage is TRBV5-8 and J usage is TRBJ2-7, with a weak D call TRBD2 (5 bases). The germline gives CDR1 SGHTS, CDR2 YDEGEE. Between the trimmed V and J ends, which lost 2 bases and 6 bases, there was a span of 12 bases. This CDR3 comprises 13 residues. CDR3 amino acids: CASSFRTGGEQYF. CDR3 sequence (DNA): TGTGCCAGCAGCTTTCGGACTGGAGGCGAGCAGTACTTC.

The chain couples TRBV2 to TRBJ2-3; TRBD2 matches at 7 bases. Trimming at V came to 7 bases and at J to 0 bases, leaving 7 bases not matched to a gene. Germline lookup yields CDR1 SNHLY and CDR2 FYNNEI. The CDR3 spans 15 residues. The CDR3 region is CASTQGSGSTDTQYF. CDR3 DNA sequence: TGTGCCAGCACCCAAGGTAGCGGGAGCACAGATACGCAGTATTTT.

As DNA, the CDR3 is TGTGCCAGCAGGGCCGGGACTAGCTCCTACAATGAGCAGTTCTTC. Protein: CASRAGTSSYNEQFF. This chain joins TRBV2 and TRBJ2-1, with TRBD2 identical over 8 bases. With V trimmed by 6 bases and J by 0 bases, 4 bases remained unmatched. The germline gives CDR1 SNHLY, CDR2 FYNNEI. The CDR3 length is 15 residues.

This chain links TRBV7-2 with TRBJ1-1, with 7 bases lining up with TRBD1. The V gene end was trimmed by 5 bases and the J gene end by 4 bases; junction bases not matched to a gene: 7. CDR1 SGHTA and CDR2 FQGNSA come from the germline V gene. This CDR3 comprises 14 residues. The CDR3 DNA reads as TGTGCCAGCAGCGGAGGGACAGTGCCCACTGAAGCTTTCTTT. It is translated as CASSGGTVPTEAFF.

The genes are TRBV4-3 and TRBJ2-7, with D maybe TRBD1 (6 bases). Germline loops: CDR1 LGHNA, CDR2 YSLEER. The CDR3 has 15 residues. V was clipped by 0 bases and J by 2 bases, with 11 bases between them. The CDR3 spells CASSQDTGSTYEQYF. In nucleotides, the CDR3 is TGCGCCAGCAGCCAAGACACAGGGTCAACCTACGAGCAGTACTTC.

The chain carries TRBV25-1 and TRBJ2-1, with TRBD2 matching 7 bases. The CDR3 has 13 residues. After removal of 8 bases from V and 5 bases from J, the junction contained 6 bases not matched to a gene. Germline CDR1 and CDR2: MGHDK and SYGVNS. Written as DNA, the CDR3 is TGTGCCAGCGGAGGGAGGGATCACAATGAGCAGTTCTTC. Protein: CASGGRDHNEQFF.

The chain employs TRBV7-8 and TRBJ2-7, with D perhaps TRBD1 (5 bases). Germline-derived CDR1 and CDR2 are SGHVS and FQNEAQ. The V end lost 1 base, the J end lost 2 bases, and 15 bases lay between the germline ends. The CDR3 is made up of 16 amino acids. In DNA, the CDR3 is TGTGCCAGCAGCTTAGGGTTGGGCAGGGCGCCCTACGAGCAGTACGTC. Amino acid sequence: CASSLGLGRAPYEQYV.

This clone was counted a few times. The genes are TRBV5-1 and TRBJ2-2; the match to TRBD2 covers 8 bases. Losses at the gene ends were 1 base for V and 5 bases for J; bases not matched to a gene: 7. CDR1 SGHRS and CDR2 YFSETQ come from the germline V gene. The CDR3 has 16 residues. CDR3 protein: CASSLTTAGETGELFF. The DNA for the CDR3 is TGCGCCAGCAGCTTGACGACAGCGGGAGAAACCGGGGAGCTGTTTTTT. Complete variable domain (other parts from reference TRBV5-1 and TRBJ2-2): KAGVTQTPRYLIKTRGQQVTLSCSPISGHRSVSWYQQTPGQGLQFLFEYFSETQRNKGNFPGRFSGRQFSNSRSEMNVSTLELGDSALYLCASSLTTAGETGELFFGEGSRLTVL.

The chain joins TRBV2 to TRBJ2-7; 7 positions match TRBD2. V dropped 9 bases and J dropped 3; count of bases not matched to a gene: 8. CDR1 and CDR2 from the germline V gene are SNHLY and FYNNEI. The CDR3 is 13 residues long. The CDR3 region is CASSGGGGYEQYV. In DNA form, the CDR3 reads TGTGCCAGTTCGGGGGGAGGAGGCTACGAGCAGTACGTC.

This clone was recorded only once. Relative to the germline gene, one junction end is altered; a read error may explain this. The chain employs TRBV4-1 and TRBJ1-2, with TRBD1 matching 7 bases. Germline values: CDR1 MGHRA, CDR2 YSYEKL. The CDR3 is 17 residues long. CDR3: CASSQGLAGGVNYGHTF. CDR3 coding DNA: TGCGCCAGCAGCCAAGGTCTGGCAGGGGGAGTTAACTATGGCCACACCTTC.

J is TRBJ2-7 and V is TRBV6-2 or TRBV6-3, with 7 positions matching TRBD2. The ends lost 4 bases at V and 3 bases at J; junction bases unmatched: 0. CDR1 and CDR2 (germline): MNHEY, SVGEGT. The CDR3 has 12 amino acids. CDR3 bases: TGTGCCAGCAGTTCTAGCGGCTACGAGCAGTACGTC. Encoded protein: CASSSSGYEQYV.

This chain uses TRBV2 with TRBJ2-3, with 7 nucleotides matching TRBD2. CDR1 SNHLY and CDR2 FYNNEI come from the germline V gene. Trimming at V came to 5 bases and at J to 5 bases, leaving 4 bases not matched to a gene. The CDR3 consists of 13 residues. As DNA, the CDR3 is TGTGCCAGCAGTATCGGACTAGTAGATACGCAGTATTTT. Amino acids: CASSIGLVDTQYF.

The chain carries TRBV7-8 and TRBJ2-2; TRBD2 might be the D (5 bases). CDR3 size: 14 residues. CDR1 is SGHVS and CDR2 is FQNEAQ in the germline V gene. Trimming shortened V by 4 bases and J by 6 bases, and 12 bases separated the two germline ends. CDR3 loop: CASSSPGIAGELFF. The CDR3 nucleotides read TGTGCCAGCAGCTCTCCGGGGATCGCCGGGGAGCTGTTTTTT.

With regard to this clone: At the DNA level, this CDR3 is encoded by other sequences in the same sample as well. The chain has TRBV30 and TRBJ1-5, with D possibly matching TRBD1 (5 bases). V dropped 1 base and J dropped 6 bases, with 10 bases sitting between them. The CDR3 length is 13 residues. The V gene's germline CDR1 is GTSNPN and CDR2 SVGIG (reference sequence). CDR3 sequence (DNA): TGTGCCTGGAGTGCGGGGGACGGTCAGCCCCAGCATTTT. This translates into CAWSAGDGQPQHF.

V gene TRBV2 combines with J gene TRBJ1-2; perhaps TRBD1 as D (5 bases). Germline V gives CDR1 SNHLY, CDR2 FYNNEI. Trimming left V 2 bases short and J 7 bases short, with 11 bases between. The length of the CDR3 is 13 residues. CDR3: CASSEWGGGGYTF. The CDR3 DNA reads as TGTGCCAGCAGTGAATGGGGGGGAGGTGGCTACACCTTC.

This clone appeared a single time. This chain's CDR3 is CASSQGVRGETQYF. The CDR3, as DNA: TGTGCCAGCAGCCAAGGAGTCAGGGGAGAGACCCAGTACTTC. The rearrangement uses TRBV3-1 (or the pseudogene TRBV3-2) and TRBJ2-5, with D tentatively TRBD1 (6 bases). Deletions cut 1 base from V and 4 bases from J, with 10 bases between. The CDR3 runs to 14 residues. Germline CDR1 reads LGHDT; CDR2 reads YNNKEL (reference sequence).

This rearrangement joins TRBV6-5 to TRBJ2-1; 10 bases fit TRBD1. The CDR3 is 14 residues long. CDR1 MNHEY and CDR2 SVGAGI come from the germline V gene. V dropped 6 bases and J dropped 8; count of bases not matched to a gene: 7. The CDR3 is CASRDRGRVDEQFF. The CDR3 DNA is TGTGCCAGCAGAGACAGGGGGCGCGTAGATGAGCAGTTCTTC.

The chain couples TRBV28 to TRBJ2-2, with TRBD2 identical over 10 bases. With 6 bases clipped from V and 2 bases from J, the junction kept 3 bases outside the gene matches. Per the germline V gene, CDR1 is MDHEN and CDR2 is SYDVKM. This CDR3 comprises 15 residues. The CDR3 nucleotides are TGTGCCAGCAGCGGACTAGCGGACAACACCGGGGAGCTGTTTTTT. Translated: CASSGLADNTGELFF.

The chain uses TRBV9 and TRBJ2-1; 10 bases align to TRBD2. Germline CDR1 SGDLS, CDR2 YYNGEE. J gave up 4 bases and V 3 bases, and 4 bases lay outside the gene matches. The CDR3 is made up of 15 amino acids. The DNA for the CDR3 is TGTGCCAGCAGCGAGACTAGCGGGCCATACAATGAGCAGTTCTTC. Its protein product is CASSETSGPYNEQFF.

The V call is TRBV30, the J call TRBJ2-5; tentatively, D is TRBD2 (7 bases). The CDR3 runs 15 residues. Germline values: CDR1 GTSNPN, CDR2 SVGIG (reference sequence). V was clipped by 0 bases and J by 3 bases, with 14 bases between them. CDR3 sequence: CAWSVVQGREETQYF. CDR3 bases: TGTGCCTGGAGTGTCGTTCAGGGGAGGGAAGAGACCCAGTACTTC.

Only one count was recorded for this clone. The CDR3 protein is CATSGTGTTSYEQYF. CDR3 bases: TGTGCCACTTCCGGGACCGGGACTACGTCCTACGAGCAGTACTTC. This chain connects TRBV19 to TRBJ2-7; TRBD2 matches 7 bases. The CDR3 is 15 amino acids. With V trimmed by 10 bases and J by 1 base, 13 bases remained unmatched. The V gene's germline CDR1 is LNHDA and CDR2 SQIVND (reference sequence).

The rearrangement joins TRBV29-1 to TRBJ2-1; 10 bases agree with TRBD1. The CDR3 length is 15 residues. V lost 7 bases and J lost 0; bases outside the gene matches: 6. Per the germline V gene, CDR1 is SQVTM and CDR2 is ANQGSEA. CDR3 nucleotides: TGCAGCGGACAGGGGGCTAGGAGCTCCTACAATGAGCAGTTCTTC. Its translation is CSGQGARSSYNEQFF.

Regarding this clone: Within the sample, other DNA sequences also encode this same CDR3. The chain is built from TRBV6-5 and TRBJ1-3, with D unresolved. Germline lookup yields CDR1 MNHEY and CDR2 SVGAGI. V was trimmed by 2 bases and J by 1 base, leaving 6 bases between them. The length of the CDR3 is 14 residues. The CDR3 sequence is CASSYRSSGNTIYF. DNA of the CDR3: TGTGCCAGCAGTTACAGGAGTTCTGGAAACACCATATATTTT.

The chain is built from TRBV9 and TRBJ2-7; no firm D call. The germline CDR1 and CDR2 sequences are SGDLS and YYNGEE. Deletions cut 3 bases from V and 6 bases from J, with 19 bases between. The CDR3 has 15 residues. This chain's CDR3 is CASSGADEVASEQYF. CDR3 bases: TGTGCCAGCAGCGGAGCAGACGAGGTGGCAAGCGAGCAGTACTTC.

The V and J genes are TRBV5-1 and TRBJ2-1, with D tentatively TRBD2 (5 bases). This CDR3 has 15 amino acids. Germline V gives CDR1 SGHRS, CDR2 YFSETQ. V shed 0 bases and J shed 5 bases, with 12 bases lying between them. The CDR3 is CASSLALAYDNEQFF. The CDR3 bases are TGCGCCAGCAGCTTGGCGCTAGCTTATGACAATGAGCAGTTCTTC. The variable domain in full, completed from reference TRBV5-1 and TRBJ2-1, reads KAGVTQTPRYLIKTRGQQVTLSCSPISGHRSVSWYQQTPGQGLQFLFEYFSETQRNKGNFPGRFSGRQFSNSRSEMNVSTLELGDSALYLCASSLALAYDNEQFFGPGTRLTVL.

The rearrangement uses TRBV5-8 and TRBJ1-2; 7 bases are a match to TRBD1. This CDR3 has 14 amino acids. V gave up 0 bases and J gave up 7 bases; unmatched junction bases: 6. Per germline, CDR1 SGHTS and CDR2 YDEGEE. CDR3 in amino acids: CASSLDRGFGGYTF. CDR3 nucleotides: TGTGCCAGCAGCTTGGACAGGGGATTCGGTGGCTACACCTTC.

This clone has only one observation. The V call is TRBV7-7, the J call TRBJ2-5; 7 bases are shared with TRBD2. Trimming cost V 5 bases and J 4 bases; bases outside gene matches: 4. The CDR3 covers 13 residues. The germline V gene encodes CDR1 SSHAT and CDR2 FNYEAQ (reference sequence). In nucleotides, the CDR3 is TGTGCCAGCAGCATCCCGGGGGGAGAGACCCAGTACTTC. Its protein is CASSIPGGETQYF.

The CDR3: CASSATGPPAYEQYF. For the CDR3, the DNA is TGTGCCAGCAGTGCGACAGGACCCCCAGCCTACGAGCAGTACTTC. The genes are TRBV2 and TRBJ2-7; TRBD1 might be the D (6 bases). Trimming shortened V by 4 bases and J by 2 bases, and 15 bases separated the two germline ends. The CDR3 loop spans 15 amino acids. The V gene's germline CDR1 is SNHLY and CDR2 FYNNEI.

The chain employs TRBV6-6 and TRBJ1-5, with D tentatively TRBD1 (5 bases). CDR1 and CDR2 (germline): MNHNY, SVGAGI (reference sequence). V was cut by 6 bases and J by 6 bases, with 18 bases left in between. The CDR3 sequence is 15 residues long. The CDR3 nucleotides are TGTGCCAGCAGCCTAGGGGTTAGGTTCGGTCAGCCCCAGCATTTT. It encodes CASSLGVRFGQPQHF.

This clone was seen only once. This sequence joins TRBV29-1 and TRBJ2-1; weak D call: TRBD2 (6 bases). CDR3 size: 15 residues. Germline CDR1 and CDR2: SQVTM and ANQGSEA. The V and J ends lost 3 bases and 7 bases respectively, with 19 bases between them. The CDR3 loop reads CSVENGGAGDNEQFF. The CDR3 coding sequence is TGCAGCGTTGAGAATGGAGGGGCCGGGGATAATGAGCAGTTCTTC.

The V gene is TRBV7-3, the J gene TRBJ2-3, with 11 bases that match TRBD2. Germline-derived CDR1 and CDR2 are SGHTA and FQGTGA. The CDR3 length is 15 residues. The V and J ends lost 6 bases and 2 bases, in that order; junction bases with no gene match: 4. CDR3 sequence (DNA): TGTGCCAGCAGTCTTAGCGGGAGGGTCACAGATACGCAGTATTTT. Translation gives CASSLSGRVTDTQYF.